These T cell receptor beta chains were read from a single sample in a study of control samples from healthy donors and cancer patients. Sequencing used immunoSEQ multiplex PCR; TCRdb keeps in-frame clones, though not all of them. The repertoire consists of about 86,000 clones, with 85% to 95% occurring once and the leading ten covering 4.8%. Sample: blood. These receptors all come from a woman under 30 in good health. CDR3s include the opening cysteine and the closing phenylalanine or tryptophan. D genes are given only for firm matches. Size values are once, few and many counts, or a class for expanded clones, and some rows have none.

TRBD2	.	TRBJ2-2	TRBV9	TGTGCCAGCAGCGTAGGCGGGAGGGGCACCGGGGAGCTGTTTTTT	CASSVGGRGTGELFF
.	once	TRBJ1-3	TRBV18	TGTGCCAGCTCACCACCGGGAGGCGGAAACACCATATATTTT	CASSPPGGGNTIYF
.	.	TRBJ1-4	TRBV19	TGTGCCAGTAGACCCTCGGGGGTAGTTTTTGAAAAACTGTTTTTT	CASRPSGVVFEKLFF
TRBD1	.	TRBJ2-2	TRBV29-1	TGCAGCGTTGGGACAGGAGGCACCGGGGAGCTGTTTTTT	CSVGTGGTGELFF
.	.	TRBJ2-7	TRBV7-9	TGTGCCAGCAGCTTCACGACTGTCGACCCCTACGAGCAGTACTTC	CASSFTTVDPYEQYF
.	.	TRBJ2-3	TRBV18	TGTGCCAGCTCTATAGGACCAGGGGTCGGCACAGATACGCAGTATTTT	CASSIGPGVGTDTQYF
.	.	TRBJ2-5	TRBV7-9	TGTGCCAGCAGCATACGACAGATACAAGAGACCCAGTACTTC	CASSIRQIQETQYF
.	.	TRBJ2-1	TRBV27	TGTGCCAGCAGTTGGGGAACGGGACGAGGGTACAATGAGCAGTTCTTC	CASSWGTGRGYNEQFF
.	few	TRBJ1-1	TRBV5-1	TGCGCCAGCAGCTCGAGACTCGAGAACACTGAAGCTTTCTTT	CASSSRLENTEAFF
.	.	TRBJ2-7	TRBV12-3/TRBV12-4	TGTGCCACGTCAATAGGGGGCTCCTACGAGCAGTACTTC	CATSIGGSYEQYF
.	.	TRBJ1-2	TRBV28	TGTGCCAGCAGTTTTCAGACAGTAGTCTACACCTTC	CASSFQTVVYTF
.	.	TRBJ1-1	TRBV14	TGTGCCAGCAGCCAAGCAGGGAACACTGAAGCTTTCTTT	CASSQAGNTEAFF
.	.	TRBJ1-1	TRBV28	TGTGCCAGCAGTAACAGGGTGGTGGGCACTGAAGCTTTCTTT	CASSNRVVGTEAFF
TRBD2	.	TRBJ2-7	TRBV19	TGTGCCAGTAGTCCTCGACGGGGACTAGCGGAGTCCTACGAGCAGTACTTC	CASSPRRGLAESYEQYF
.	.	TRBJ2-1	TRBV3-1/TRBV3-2	TGTGCCAGCAGCCAAGGCGCTTTGGGGACTTACAATGAGCAGTTCTTC	CASSQGALGTYNEQFF
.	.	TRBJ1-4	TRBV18	TGTGCCAGCTCACCAGGAGGGGGTGAAAAACTGTTTTTT	CASSPGGGEKLFF
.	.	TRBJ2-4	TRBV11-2	TGTGCCAGCAGCCCAGGGGTTGTAGCCAAAAACATTCAGTACTTC	CASSPGVVAKNIQYF
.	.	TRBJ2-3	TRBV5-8	TGTGCCAGCAGCTTATCACAGAGCAGCACAGATACGCAGTATTTT	CASSLSQSSTDTQYF
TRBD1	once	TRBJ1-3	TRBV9	TGTGCCAGCAGCCCACGGGACAGGGTACAATCTGGAAACACCATATATTTT	CASSPRDRVQSGNTIYF
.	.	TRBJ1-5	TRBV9	TGTGCCAGCAGCGTAGTAGACGTGGGATATGATCGCAATCAGCCCCAGCATTTT	CASSVVDVGYDRNQPQHF
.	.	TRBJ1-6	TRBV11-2	TGTGCCAGCAGCTTGTACAGGGATTCACCCCTCCACTTT	CASSLYRDSPLHF
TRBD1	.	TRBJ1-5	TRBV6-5	TGTGCCAGCAGCACACAGGGGGCCCGCATTCAGCCCCAGCATTTT	CASSTQGARIQPQHF
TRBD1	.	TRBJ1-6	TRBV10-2	TGCGCCAGCAGTCCTACGACAGGGCTGACACCCCTCCACTTT	CASSPTTGLTPLHF
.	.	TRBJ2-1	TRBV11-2	TGTGCCAGCACCTCGAGGACTTCCTCCTACAATGAGCAGTTCTTC	CASTSRTSSYNEQFF
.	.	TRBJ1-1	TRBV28	TGTGCCAGCAGTCCCCCCGTTTTAGGGGGCACTGAAGCTTTCTTT	CASSPPVLGGTEAFF
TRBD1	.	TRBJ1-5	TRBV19	TGTGCCACCCTAGGACAGGGATATCAGCCCCAGCATTTT	CATLGQGYQPQHF
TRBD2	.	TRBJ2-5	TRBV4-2	TGTGCCAGCAGACAGGGTTTCGCGACACCTCTAGCGGGGTTGGAAGAGACCCAGTACTTC	CASRQGFATPLAGLEETQYF
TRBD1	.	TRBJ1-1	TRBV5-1	TGCGCCAGCAGCTTGGATCCACAGGGGCTGGCTGAAGCTTTCTTT	CASSLDPQGLAEAFF
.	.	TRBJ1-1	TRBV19	TGTGCCAGTAGTATTCTACAGGCTGACTCTGAAGCTTTCTTT	CASSILQADSEAFF
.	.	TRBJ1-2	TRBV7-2	TGTGCCAGCAGCGGGTGGCAGGTCGTCGCTTCGGGTGGCTACACCTTC	CASSGWQVVASGGYTF
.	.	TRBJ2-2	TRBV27	TGTGCCAGCACCACGATGAGCGGCGCCGGGGAGCTGTTTTTT	CASTTMSGAGELFF
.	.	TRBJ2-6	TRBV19	TGTGCCAGTAGTTCTGTACAGACCATCTCTGGGGCCAACGTCCTGACTTTC	CASSSVQTISGANVLTF
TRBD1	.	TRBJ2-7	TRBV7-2	TGTGCCAGCAGCTTCGGACAGGGGTCCTACGAGCAGTACTTC	CASSFGQGSYEQYF